A selection of T cell receptor beta chains follows, all from one sample in a study of shared clonotypes between healthy human individuals. Clones were sequenced by immunoSEQ multiplex PCR, and TCRdb holds only the in-frame ones, with some missing. The sample holds more than 2 million clones, just under 95% seen once. The sample taken for sequencing was naive CD8+ T cells sorted from blood. These receptors came from a man between 18 and 29 years old in good health. Both conserved end residues are part of each CDR3. Each record gives: D gene, J gene, V gene, clone size, CDR3 DNA, CDR3 protein. The D gene is left open where the match is weak. The size of a clone is reported for some rows only, either as once, few or many, or as a class for expanded clones.

>-|TRBJ2-7|TRBV27|-
TGTGCCAGCAGTTTATCTCGCGGCATGAGCTCCTACGAGCAGTACTTC
CASSLSRGMSSYEQYF
>-|TRBJ1-6|TRBV4-1|-
TGCGCCAGCAGCCAGGGACGACAGGTTTCACCCCTCCACTTT
CASSQGRQVSPLHF
>-|TRBJ2-7|TRBV19|-
TGTGCCAGTAGCGCCGGAGGGTACGAGCAGTACTTC
CASSAGGYEQYF
>-|TRBJ2-7|TRBV4-1|-
TGCGCCAGCAGCCAAGAGTCCGGTGTCAGCTACGAGCAGTACTTC
CASSQESGVSYEQYF
>-|TRBJ1-1|TRBV4-1|-
TGCGCCAGCAGCTCGCAGGGTTCGAACACTGAAGCTTTCTTT
CASSSQGSNTEAFF
>-|TRBJ1-1|TRBV13|once
TGTGCCAGCAGCTTAGGACAAACGAACACTGAAGCTTTCTTT
CASSLGQTNTEAFF
>-|TRBJ2-1|TRBV4-1|-
TGCGCCAGCAGCCCCGTGACAGCGAATGAGCAGTTCTTC
CASSPVTANEQFF
>-|TRBJ2-1|TRBV6-5|-
TGTGCCAGCGCCTTTACCTCCTACAATGAGCAGTTCTTC
CASAFTSYNEQFF
>-|TRBJ2-7|TRBV1|-
TGCACCAGCAGCCAAGACCAAAGGGGGACTACCCTCAGCGAGCAGTACTTC
CTSSQDQRGTTLSEQYF
>-|TRBJ2-7|TRBV15|-
TGTGCCACCAGCAGAGATCTGGGGTGGGAGGCAACGTACGAGCAGTACTTC
CATSRDLGWEATYEQYF
>-|TRBJ1-2|TRBV28|-
TGTGCCAGCAGTCCCCCCAGGGGAGCGCACTATGGCTACACCTTC
CASSPPRGAHYGYTF
>-|TRBJ2-7|TRBV7-9|-
TGTGCCAGCAGCTCTCAGAGGGGGGGAGACTACTACGAGCAGTACTTC
CASSSQRGGDYYEQYF
>-|TRBJ2-3|TRBV10-1|once
TGCGCCAGCAGCGACGGGACGGATACGCAGTATTTT
CASSDGTDTQYF
>-|TRBJ2-7|TRBV7-9|-
TGTGCCAGCAGCTCACTAGGGGACAACACCTACGAGCAGTACTTC
CASSSLGDNTYEQYF
>TRBD2|TRBJ2-7|TRBV10-3|-
TGTGCCATCAGTGGAGCGGGAGCCTACGAGCAGTACTTC
CAISGAGAYEQYF
>-|TRBJ2-7|TRBV9|-
TGTGCCAGCAGCGCTGGGACTGGGAGCTCCTACGAGCAGTACTTC
CASSAGTGSSYEQYF
>TRBD1|TRBJ1-2|TRBV9|-
TGTGCCAGCAGGGGTCTGACAGGGGGCCTATATGGCTACACCTTC
CASRGLTGGLYGYTF
>-|TRBJ1-1|TRBV7-9|-
TGTGCCAGCAGCTTAGTGGGTTTGGGTGGAGAGACTGAAGCTTTCTTT
CASSLVGLGGETEAFF
>-|TRBJ2-7|TRBV10-3|-
TGTGCCATCAGTGACGAGACAGGAAGCTCCTACGAGCAGTACTTC
CAISDETGSSYEQYF
>-|TRBJ1-1|TRBV15|few
TGTGCCACCAGCAGGGGGGTGAACACTGAAGCTTTCTTT
CATSRGVNTEAFF
>-|TRBJ2-7|TRBV5-1|-
TGCGCCAGCAGCTTGATTGGGGGCTCCTACGAGCAGTACTTC
CASSLIGGSYEQYF
>-|TRBJ1-5|TRBV7-9|-
TGTGCCAGCAGCTTAAGCTGGGGGCGAGATCAGCCCCAGCATTTT
CASSLSWGRDQPQHF
>-|TRBJ2-2|TRBV29-1|-
TGCAGCGTTGAAGGCAGGGCGGGTGGAGACACCGGGGAGCTGTTTTTT
CSVEGRAGGDTGELFF
>-|TRBJ2-2|TRBV6-5|-
TGTGCCAGCAGTTACGGAGCGGGGAACACCGGGGAGCTGTTTTTT
CASSYGAGNTGELFF
>TRBD1|TRBJ1-4|TRBV25-1|-
TGTGCCAGCAGTGACGGACAGGGTCACGAAAAACTGTTTTTT
CASSDGQGHEKLFF
>-|TRBJ2-2|TRBV9|-
TGTGCCAGCAGCGTAGGAACAGGGCTCACCGGGGAGCTGTTTTTT
CASSVGTGLTGELFF
>-|TRBJ1-1|TRBV10-1|-
TGCGCCAGCAGTGACGGCGGGCACACTGAAGCTTTCTTT
CASSDGGHTEAFF
>TRBD1|TRBJ2-3|TRBV2|-
TGTGCCAGCAGTGAAAGGGACAGGGGCGCAGATACGCAGTATTTT
CASSERDRGADTQYF
>TRBD2|TRBJ2-1|TRBV4-1|-
TGCGCCAGCAGCCAAGGCCCACTAGCGGGGGCCTGGGAGCAGTTCTTC
CASSQGPLAGAWEQFF
>-|TRBJ2-3|TRBV11-3|-
TGTGCCAGCAGCTCCTTAGCAGATACGCAGTATTTT
CASSSLADTQYF
>-|TRBJ1-1|TRBV2|-
TGTGCCAGCAGTGTAGGGATCGGCACTGAAGCTTTCTTT
CASSVGIGTEAFF
>TRBD2|TRBJ2-7|TRBV28|-
TGTGCCAGCAGAGTCCCGGAGTCTAGCGGCGAGCAGTACTTC
CASRVPESSGEQYF
>-|TRBJ2-6|TRBV4-2|-
TGTGCCAGCAGCCAAGAATGGGGCTCCGGGGCCAACGTCCTGACTTTC
CASSQEWGSGANVLTF
>-|TRBJ2-3|TRBV18|-
TGTGCCAGCTCACCCCGTGGGGGCGGGGAAATCACAGATACGCAGTATTTT
CASSPRGGGEITDTQYF
>-|TRBJ2-5|TRBV25-1|-
TGTGCCACCCAAGAAGGGGAACAAGAGACCCAGTACTTC
CATQEGEQETQYF
>TRBD1|TRBJ1-2|TRBV29-1|-
TGCAGCGTTGATCCGGGACAGGGGGACTATGGCTACACCTTC
CSVDPGQGDYGYTF
>TRBD1|TRBJ2-3|TRBV6-5|-
TGTGCCAGCAGTCCCGGGACAGGGGAACCAGATACGCAGTATTTT
CASSPGTGEPDTQYF
>-|TRBJ2-2|TRBV7-2|-
TGTGCCAGCAGCTTTCCCCCCAACGCCTGGGAGCTGTTTTTT
CASSFPPNAWELFF
>TRBD1|TRBJ1-4|TRBV7-9|-
TGTGCCAGCAGCTCTCCGGGACAGGGAGATGAAAAACTGTTTTTT
CASSSPGQGDEKLFF
>TRBD2|TRBJ2-1|TRBV6-5|-
TGTGCCAGCAGTTACACGGCTAGCGGGTGGAATGAGCAGTTCTTC
CASSYTASGWNEQFF
>-|TRBJ2-5|TRBV27|-
TGTGCCAGCAGTTGGGTTGGAGAGACCCAGTACTTC
CASSWVGETQYF
>-|TRBJ2-7|TRBV25-1|-
TGTGCCAGCAGTGAAACCCGGGACAACACCTACGAGCAGTACTTC
CASSETRDNTYEQYF
>-|TRBJ1-1|TRBV19|-
TGTGCCAGTAGTAATCGTCAGGAGCTGAACACTGAAGCTTTCTTT
CASSNRQELNTEAFF
>-|TRBJ2-5|TRBV7-8|-
TGTGCCAGCAGCTCGGGGCAAGAGACCCAGTACTTC
CASSSGQETQYF
>-|TRBJ1-5|TRBV10-2|-
TGCGCCAGCAGTGGGGGAGGGGCCAGTCAGCCCCAGCATTTT
CASSGGGASQPQHF
>TRBD2|TRBJ2-7|TRBV9|many
TGTGCCAGCAGCGCTAGCGGGAGGGTGGACGAGCAGTACTTC
CASSASGRVDEQYF
>TRBD2|TRBJ2-2|TRBV9|-
TGTGCCAGCAGCGCGAACCTAGCGGGATCAAGGGCCGGGGAGCTGTTTTTT
CASSANLAGSRAGELFF
>-|TRBJ1-6|TRBV28|-
TGTGCCAGCAGTTTTTCCGGAGGCCGATCACCCCTCCACTTT
CASSFSGGRSPLHF
>TRBD1|TRBJ1-1|TRBV29-1|-
TGCAGCGTTTGGGGACAGGGGAGCACTGAAGCTTTCTTT
CSVWGQGSTEAFF
>-|TRBJ2-2|TRBV5-1|-
TGCGCCAGCAGTCCACCCACAGGGAGCACCGGGGAGCTGTTTTTT
CASSPPTGSTGELFF
>-|TRBJ2-7|TRBV7-2|-
TGTGCCAGCAGCTTACGACAGTTCTACGAGCAGTACTTC
CASSLRQFYEQYF
>-|TRBJ2-2|TRBV11-2|-
TGTGCCAGCAGCCATGCTTGGGATGAGAACACCGGGGAGCTGTTTTTT
CASSHAWDENTGELFF
>-|TRBJ2-7|TRBV20-1|once
TGCAGTGCTAGAGATGGGGTCGAGCAGTACTTC
CSARDGVEQYF
>-|TRBJ1-1|TRBV28|-
TGTGCCAGCAGTTTAAGCCAGGTTGCTCACTCTTTCTTT
CASSLSQVAHSFF